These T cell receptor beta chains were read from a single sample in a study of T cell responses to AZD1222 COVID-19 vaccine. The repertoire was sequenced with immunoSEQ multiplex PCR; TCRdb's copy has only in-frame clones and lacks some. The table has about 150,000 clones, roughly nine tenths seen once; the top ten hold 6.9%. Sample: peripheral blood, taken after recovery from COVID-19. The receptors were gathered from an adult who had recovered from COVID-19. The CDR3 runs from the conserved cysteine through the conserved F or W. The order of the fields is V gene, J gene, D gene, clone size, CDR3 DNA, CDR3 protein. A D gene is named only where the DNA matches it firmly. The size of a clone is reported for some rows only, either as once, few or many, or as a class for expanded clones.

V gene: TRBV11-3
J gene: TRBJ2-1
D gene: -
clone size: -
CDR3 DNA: TGTGCCAGCAGCTTAGGGGCCGCTTGGAATGAGCAGTTCTTC
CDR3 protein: CASSLGAAWNEQFF

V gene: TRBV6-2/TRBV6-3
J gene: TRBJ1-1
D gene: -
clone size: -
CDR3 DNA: TGTGCCAGCAGTTACGGACAGCTGGAAGCTTTCTTT
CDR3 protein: CASSYGQLEAFF

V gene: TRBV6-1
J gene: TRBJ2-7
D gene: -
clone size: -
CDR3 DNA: TGTGCCAGCAGTGAGACTGGGTACAGGGCCCACGAGCAGTACTTC
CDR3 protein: CASSETGYRAHEQYF

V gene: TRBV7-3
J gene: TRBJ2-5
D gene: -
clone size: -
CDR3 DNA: TGTGCCAGCAGCTTAACCGGGACTCTCCAAGAGACCCAGTACTTC
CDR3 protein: CASSLTGTLQETQYF

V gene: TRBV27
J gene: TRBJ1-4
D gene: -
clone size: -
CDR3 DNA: TGTGCCAGCAGTTTATCGGTCGGGGCAACTAATGAAAAACTGTTTTTT
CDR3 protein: CASSLSVGATNEKLFF

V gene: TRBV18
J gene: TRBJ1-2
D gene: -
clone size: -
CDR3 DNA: TGTGCCAGCTCACCATTAGTATGGAGCGGACAAAGACCTGGGGGTGATGGCTACACCTTC
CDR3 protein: CASSPLVWSGQRPGGDGYTF

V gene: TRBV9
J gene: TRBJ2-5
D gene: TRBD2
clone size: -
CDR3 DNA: TGTGCCAGCAGCCCCGGGTCTAGCGGGGGAGCACAAGAGACCCAGTACTTC
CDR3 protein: CASSPGSSGGAQETQYF

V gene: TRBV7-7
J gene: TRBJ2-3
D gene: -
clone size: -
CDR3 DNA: TGTGCTAGCAGCTTAGAAGGAGGGGGTAGGGGTACGCAGTATTTT
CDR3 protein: CASSLEGGGRGTQYF

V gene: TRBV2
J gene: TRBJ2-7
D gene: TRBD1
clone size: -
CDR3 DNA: TGTGCCAGCAGCCCATTTGGGGACAGGGGTTTGTACGAGCAGTACTTC
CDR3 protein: CASSPFGDRGLYEQYF

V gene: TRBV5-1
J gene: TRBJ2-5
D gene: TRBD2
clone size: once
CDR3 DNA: TGCGCCAGCAGCTTGGCCGGGACTAGCGGACAAGAGACCCAGTACTTC
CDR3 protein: CASSLAGTSGQETQYF

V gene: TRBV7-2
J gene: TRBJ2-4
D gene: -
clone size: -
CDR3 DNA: TGTGCCAGCAGCGATACAGGAAACATTCAGTACTTC
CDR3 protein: CASSDTGNIQYF

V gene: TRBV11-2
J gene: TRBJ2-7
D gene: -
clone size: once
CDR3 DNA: TGTGCCAGCAGCCCCTGGAGCTACGAGCAGTACTTC
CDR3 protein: CASSPWSYEQYF

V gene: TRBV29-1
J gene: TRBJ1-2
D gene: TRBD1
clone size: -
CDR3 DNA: TGCAGCGCCGGGACAGGCACTTTGGGCTACACCTTC
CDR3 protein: CSAGTGTLGYTF

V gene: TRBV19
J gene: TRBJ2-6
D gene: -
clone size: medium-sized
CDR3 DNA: TGTGCCAGTAGTATAGATCATGGCAGTTCGCACTCTGGGGCCAACGTCCTGACTTTC
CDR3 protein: CASSIDHGSSHSGANVLTF

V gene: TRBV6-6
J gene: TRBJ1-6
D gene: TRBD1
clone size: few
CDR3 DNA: TGTGCCAGCAGTCTATATCCGGGACAGGGGGCCCTTAGGAACTCACCCCTCCACTTT
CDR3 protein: CASSLYPGQGALRNSPLHF

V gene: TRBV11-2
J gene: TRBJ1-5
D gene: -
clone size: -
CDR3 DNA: TGTGCCAGCAGCTTATCCAGGGCGGGCAATCAGCCCCAGCATTTT
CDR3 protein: CASSLSRAGNQPQHF

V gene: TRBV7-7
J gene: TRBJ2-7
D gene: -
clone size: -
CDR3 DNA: TGTGCTAGCAGCCTTCTAGACTACGAGCAGTACTTC
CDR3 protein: CASSLLDYEQYF

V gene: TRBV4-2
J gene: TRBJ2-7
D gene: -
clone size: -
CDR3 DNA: TGTGCCAGCAGCCAAGGAGCGGGCTACGAGCAGTACTTC
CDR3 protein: CASSQGAGYEQYF

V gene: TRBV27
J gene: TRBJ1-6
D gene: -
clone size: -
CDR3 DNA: TGTGCCAGCAGGAGTCGGCAGGGCGATAATTCACCCCTCCACTTT
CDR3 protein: CASRSRQGDNSPLHF

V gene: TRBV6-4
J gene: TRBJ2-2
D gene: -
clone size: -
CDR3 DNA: TGTGCCAGCAGTGACTCCGTCAGGGGCCCCGACCGGGAGCTGTTTTTT
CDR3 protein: CASSDSVRGPDRELFF

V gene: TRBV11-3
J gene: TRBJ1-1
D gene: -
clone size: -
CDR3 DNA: TGTGCCAGCAGCTTAGGAGAGAACACTGAAGCTTTCTTT
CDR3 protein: CASSLGENTEAFF

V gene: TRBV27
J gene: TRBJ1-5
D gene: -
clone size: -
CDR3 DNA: TGTGCCAGCAGCCGCGGGGGGGACGAGCCCCAGCATTTT
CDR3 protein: CASSRGGDEPQHF

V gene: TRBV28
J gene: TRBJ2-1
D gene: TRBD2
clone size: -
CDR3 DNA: TGTGCCAGCAGTCCTAGCGGGAGGGCCGGAGATGAGCAGTTCTTC
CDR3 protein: CASSPSGRAGDEQFF

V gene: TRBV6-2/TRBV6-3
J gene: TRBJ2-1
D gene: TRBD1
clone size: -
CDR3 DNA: TGTGCCAGCAGTTACGGAGACAGGGCTCATGAGCAGTTCTTC
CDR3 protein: CASSYGDRAHEQFF

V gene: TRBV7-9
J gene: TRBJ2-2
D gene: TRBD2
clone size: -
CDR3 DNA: TGTGCCAGCAGCACCCTCAGCGGGGCAAACACCGGGGAGCTGTTTTTT
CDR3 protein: CASSTLSGANTGELFF

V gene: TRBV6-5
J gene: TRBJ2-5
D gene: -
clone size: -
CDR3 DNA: TGTGCCAGCAGTTACAGCCTGTGGGGGGAGACCCAGTACTTC
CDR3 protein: CASSYSLWGETQYF

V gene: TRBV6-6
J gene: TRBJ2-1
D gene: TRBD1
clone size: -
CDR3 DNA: TGTGCCAGCAGACCGGGACAGTACTACAATGAGCAGTTCTTC
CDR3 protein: CASRPGQYYNEQFF

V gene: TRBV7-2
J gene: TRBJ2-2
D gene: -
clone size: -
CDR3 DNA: TGTGCCAGCAGCCGGGACTCCGCGAACACCGGGGAGCTGTTTTTT
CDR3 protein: CASSRDSANTGELFF

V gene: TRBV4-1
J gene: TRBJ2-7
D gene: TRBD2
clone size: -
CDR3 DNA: TGCGCCAGCAGCCATCCAGGGAGGGGTACCGAGCAGTACTTC
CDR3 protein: CASSHPGRGTEQYF

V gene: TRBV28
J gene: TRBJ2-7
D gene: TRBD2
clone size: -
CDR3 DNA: TGTGCCAGCAGTCGCGGGACTAGCGGGAGGCTTTACGAGCAGTACTTC
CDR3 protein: CASSRGTSGRLYEQYF

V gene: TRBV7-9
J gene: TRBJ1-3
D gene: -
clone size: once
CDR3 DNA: TGTGCCAGCAGCCCAGTCGCCACTACTCTGGGGGGAAACACCATATATTTT
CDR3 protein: CASSPVATTLGGNTIYF

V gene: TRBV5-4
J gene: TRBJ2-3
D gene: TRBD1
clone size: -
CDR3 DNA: TGTGCCAGCAGCTCCGGACAGGGGCGGCCAGATACGCAGTATTTT
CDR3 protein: CASSSGQGRPDTQYF

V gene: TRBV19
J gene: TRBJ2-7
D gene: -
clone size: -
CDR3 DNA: TGTGCCAGTCAGCAAGGGGACATCTACGAGCAGTACTTC
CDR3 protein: CASQQGDIYEQYF

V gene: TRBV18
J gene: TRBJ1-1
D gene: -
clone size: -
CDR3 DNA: TGTGCCAGCTCACCACTTCCACCTCGGGACACTGAAGCTTTCTTT
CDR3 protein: CASSPLPPRDTEAFF

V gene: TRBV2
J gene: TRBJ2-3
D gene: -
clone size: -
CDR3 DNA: TGTGCCAGCAGCCGAGGTGGGACAGATACGCAGTATTTT
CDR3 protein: CASSRGGTDTQYF

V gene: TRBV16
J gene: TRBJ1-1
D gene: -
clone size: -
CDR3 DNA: TGTGCCAGCAGCCAAGGGGACACTGAAGCTTTCTTT
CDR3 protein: CASSQGDTEAFF

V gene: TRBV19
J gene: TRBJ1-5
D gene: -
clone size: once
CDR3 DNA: TGTGCCAGCCAATCACAGGACAGTCAAAATCAGCCCCAGCATTTT
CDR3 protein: CASQSQDSQNQPQHF

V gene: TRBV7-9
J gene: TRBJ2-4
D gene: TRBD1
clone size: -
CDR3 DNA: TGTGCCAGCAGCATAGGGGACAGGGGGCAGAAAAACATTCAGTACTTC
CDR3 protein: CASSIGDRGQKNIQYF

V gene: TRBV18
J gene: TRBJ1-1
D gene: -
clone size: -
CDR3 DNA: TGTGCCAGCTCGCAGGCGAAAAGCAACACTGAAGCTTTCTTT
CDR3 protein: CASSQAKSNTEAFF

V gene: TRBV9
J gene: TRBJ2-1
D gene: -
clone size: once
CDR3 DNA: TGTGCCAGCAGCGTAGCTGATAGCGGATTGTACAATGAGCAGTTCTTC
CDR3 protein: CASSVADSGLYNEQFF

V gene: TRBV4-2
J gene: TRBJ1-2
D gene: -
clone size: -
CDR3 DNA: TGTGCCAGCAGCCATACATCCCCCGAGGGGTATGGCTACACCTTC
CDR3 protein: CASSHTSPEGYGYTF

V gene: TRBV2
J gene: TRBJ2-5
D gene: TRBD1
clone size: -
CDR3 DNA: TGTGCCGGAAAGGACAGGGTAGAAGAGACCCAGTACTTC
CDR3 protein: CAGKDRVEETQYF

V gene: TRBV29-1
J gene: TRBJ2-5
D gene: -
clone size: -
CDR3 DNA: TGCAGCGTTGAAGATATGGGCCGAGAGACCCAGTACTTC
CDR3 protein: CSVEDMGRETQYF

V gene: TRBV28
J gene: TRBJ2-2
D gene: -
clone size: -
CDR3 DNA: TGTGCCAGCAAGTTATTAGGCGACAGAGGAAAGACCGGGGAGCTGTTTTTT
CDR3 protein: CASKLLGDRGKTGELFF

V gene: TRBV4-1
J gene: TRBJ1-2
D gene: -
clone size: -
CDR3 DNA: TGCGCCAGCAGCCAAGCTAACTATGGCTACACCTTC
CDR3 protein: CASSQANYGYTF

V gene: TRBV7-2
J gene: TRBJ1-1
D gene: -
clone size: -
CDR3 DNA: TGTGCCAGCAGCTTAGCGGGTAACACTGAAGCTTTCTTT
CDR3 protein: CASSLAGNTEAFF

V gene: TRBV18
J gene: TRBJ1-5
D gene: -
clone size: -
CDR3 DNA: TGTGCCAGCTCACCACAGGGTGGTGGAGACAATCAGCCCCAGCATTTT
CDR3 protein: CASSPQGGGDNQPQHF

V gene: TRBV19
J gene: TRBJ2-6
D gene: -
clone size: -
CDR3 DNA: TGTGCCGCGCAGGGCTCTGGGGCCAACGTCCTGACTTTC
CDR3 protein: CAAQGSGANVLTF

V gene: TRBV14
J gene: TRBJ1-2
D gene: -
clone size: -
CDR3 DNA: TGTGCCAGCAGCCTAAGAACGGACAGCTTCTATGGCTACACCTTC
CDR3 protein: CASSLRTDSFYGYTF

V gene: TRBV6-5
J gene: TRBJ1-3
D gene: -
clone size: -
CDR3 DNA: TGTGCCAGCAGTTCCGGACAGACTGGAAACACCATATATTTT
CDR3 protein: CASSSGQTGNTIYF

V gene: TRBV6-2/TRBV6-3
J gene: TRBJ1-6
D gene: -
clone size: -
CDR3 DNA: TGTGCCAGCAGTTACTCGAGAGGAGGAATTTTTTCACCCCTCCACTTT
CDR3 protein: CASSYSRGGIFSPLHF

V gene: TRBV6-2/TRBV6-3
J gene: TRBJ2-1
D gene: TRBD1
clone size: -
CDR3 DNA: TGTGCCAGCAGTTTACGACAGGGAGTTCGGAATGAGCAGTTCTTC
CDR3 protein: CASSLRQGVRNEQFF

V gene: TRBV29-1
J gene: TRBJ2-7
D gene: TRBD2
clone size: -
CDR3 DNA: TGCAGCGTAACTAGCGGCTACGAGCAGTACTTC
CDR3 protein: CSVTSGYEQYF

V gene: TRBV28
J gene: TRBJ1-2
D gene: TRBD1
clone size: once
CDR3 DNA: TGTGCCAGCAGGATACCGGGACAGGGAGGGTATGGCTACACCTTC
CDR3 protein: CASRIPGQGGYGYTF

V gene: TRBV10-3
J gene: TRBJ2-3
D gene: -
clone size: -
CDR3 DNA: TGTGCCATCAGCCGGGACCTAGGAACAGATACGCAGTATTTT
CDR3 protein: CAISRDLGTDTQYF

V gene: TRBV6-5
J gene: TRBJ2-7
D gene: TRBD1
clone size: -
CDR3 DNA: TGTGCCAGCAGTTACGCAGGACAGGGAAACTACGAGCAGTACTTC
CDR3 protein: CASSYAGQGNYEQYF

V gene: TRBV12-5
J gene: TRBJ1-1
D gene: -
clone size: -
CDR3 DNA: TGTGCTAGTGGTGGAGGAATAGTAGGTGCCTCCACTGAAGCTTTCTTT
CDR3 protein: CASGGGIVGASTEAFF

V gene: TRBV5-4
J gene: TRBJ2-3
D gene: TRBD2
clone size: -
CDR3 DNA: TGTGCCAGCAGCTTCCGGCTAGCGGACACAGATACGCAGTATTTT
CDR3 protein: CASSFRLADTDTQYF

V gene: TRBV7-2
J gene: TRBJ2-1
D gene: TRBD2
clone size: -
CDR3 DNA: TGTGCCAGCAGCCCGCGGACTAGCGGGGAAAGGAAGGAGCAGTTCTTC
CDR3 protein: CASSPRTSGERKEQFF